The T cell receptor (beta chain) under discussion was sequenced for a study of T-cell reconstitution after alpha-beta-depleted transplantation in children. The CDR3 has 15 amino acids. Germline CDR1 and CDR2: SGHRS and YFSETQ. V lost 2 bases, J lost 2 bases, and 14 bases lay in between. Unique molecular identifiers were built into the TCRbeta library. TCRdb passed the PCR reads through MiXCR, listing each CDR3 protein once. Among about 610,000 distinct CDR3 sequences listed, over 20% were seen once. Study-level results: From newly produced T cells came most of the T-cell counts and diversity one year after transplant. In some patients, recipient T cells and intrathymic progenitors surviving conditioning explained high day-60 diversity.

For this clonotype: Antigen specificity is unknown.

The sequencing here drew on PBMCs, taken before TCRalphabeta/CD19-depleted stem cell transplant. The source of this sequence is a boy in the first two years of life with Wiskott-Aldrich syndrome, due to receive a stem cell transplant. The chain is built from TRBV5-1 and TRBJ2-7; D possibly matches TRBD1 or TRBD2 (5 bases each). CDR3 amino acids: CASSFHLGAAYEQYF. CDR3 DNA sequence: TGCGCCAGCAGCTTTCACCTCGGGGCGGCCTACGAGCAGTACTTC.